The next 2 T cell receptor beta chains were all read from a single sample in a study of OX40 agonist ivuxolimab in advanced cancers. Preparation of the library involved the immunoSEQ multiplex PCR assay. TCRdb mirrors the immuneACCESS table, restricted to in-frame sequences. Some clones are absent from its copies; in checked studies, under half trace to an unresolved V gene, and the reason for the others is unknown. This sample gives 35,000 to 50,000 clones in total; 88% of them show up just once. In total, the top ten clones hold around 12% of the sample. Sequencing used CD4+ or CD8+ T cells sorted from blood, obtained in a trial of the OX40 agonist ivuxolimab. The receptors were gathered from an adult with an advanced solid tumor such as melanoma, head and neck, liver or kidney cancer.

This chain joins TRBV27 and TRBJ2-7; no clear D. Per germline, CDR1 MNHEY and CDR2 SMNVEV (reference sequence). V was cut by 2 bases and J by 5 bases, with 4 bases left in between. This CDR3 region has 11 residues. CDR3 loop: CASSLGNEQYF. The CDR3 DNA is TGTGCCAGCAGTTTAGGGAACGAGCAGTACTTC.

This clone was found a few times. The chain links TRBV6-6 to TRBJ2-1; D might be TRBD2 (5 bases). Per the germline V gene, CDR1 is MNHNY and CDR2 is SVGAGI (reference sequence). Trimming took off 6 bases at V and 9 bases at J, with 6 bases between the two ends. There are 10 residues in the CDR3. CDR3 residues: CASRAGEQFF. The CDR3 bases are TGTGCCAGCAGGGCGGGTGAGCAGTTCTTC.